This T cell receptor beta chain stems from a study of T cells in Graves' hyperthyroidism and ophthalmopathy. Germline V gene data show CDR1 as MNHEY and CDR2 as SMNVEV (reference sequence). Trimming at V came to 2 bases and at J to 4 bases, leaving 6 bases not matched to a gene. The CDR3 length is 15 residues. Using RNA transcripts as the source, TCR beta CDR3 regions were amplified. A set of HTBI primers served as the primers for a first-round RT-PCR of the TCR CDR3. TCRdb used MiXCR to reprocess the multiplex PCR reads, holding one entry per CDR3 protein. Counted here are about 740,000 distinct CDR3 sequences, 13% to 15% occurring once; the ten biggest clones make up around 9.6%. This clonotype has ten or more counts. Its cognate antigen is unknown. Points from the study as a whole: Blood also contained most expanded thyroid clonotypes above 0.001.

The source material was blood. The receptor was isolated from a woman aged 18 to 35 with Graves' hyperthyroidism. This chain uses TRBV27 with TRBJ2-7, with 9 bases fitting TRBD1. This CDR3 reads CASSLGPGQGYEQYF. CDR3 sequence (DNA): TGTGCCAGCAGTTTAGGTCCGGGACAGGGTTACGAGCAGTACTTC.